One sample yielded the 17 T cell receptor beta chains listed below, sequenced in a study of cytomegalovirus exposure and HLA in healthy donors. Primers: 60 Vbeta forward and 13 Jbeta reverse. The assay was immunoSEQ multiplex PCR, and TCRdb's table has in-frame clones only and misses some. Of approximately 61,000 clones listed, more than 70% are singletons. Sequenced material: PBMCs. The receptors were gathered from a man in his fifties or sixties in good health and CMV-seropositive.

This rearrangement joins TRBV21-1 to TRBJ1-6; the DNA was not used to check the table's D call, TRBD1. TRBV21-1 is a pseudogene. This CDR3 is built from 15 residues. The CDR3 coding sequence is TGTGCCAGCAGCAAAGAGGACAGGCTAACGGCGCCCCTCCACTTT. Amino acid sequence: CASSKEDRLTAPLHF.

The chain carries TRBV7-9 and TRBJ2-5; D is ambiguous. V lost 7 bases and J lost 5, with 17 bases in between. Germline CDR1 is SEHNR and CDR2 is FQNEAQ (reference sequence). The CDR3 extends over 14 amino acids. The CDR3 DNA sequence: TGTGCCAGCACCCCTGAGTGGAGTATTGAGACCCAGTACTTC. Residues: CASTPEWSIETQYF.

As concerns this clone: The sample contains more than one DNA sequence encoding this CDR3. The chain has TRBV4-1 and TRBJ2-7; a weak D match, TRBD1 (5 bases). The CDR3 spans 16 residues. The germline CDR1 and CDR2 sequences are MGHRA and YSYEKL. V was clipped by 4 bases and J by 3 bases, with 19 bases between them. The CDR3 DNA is TGCGCCAGCAGCCCAGACGCAGGACAAGGCTACTACGAGCAGTACTTC. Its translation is CASSPDAGQGYYEQYF.

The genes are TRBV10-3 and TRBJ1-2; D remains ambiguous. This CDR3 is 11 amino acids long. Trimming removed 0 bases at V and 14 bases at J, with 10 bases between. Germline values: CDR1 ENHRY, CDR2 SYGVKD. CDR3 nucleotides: TGTGCCATCAGTGAGTCGGGCCACCCTACCTTC. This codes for CAISESGHPTF.

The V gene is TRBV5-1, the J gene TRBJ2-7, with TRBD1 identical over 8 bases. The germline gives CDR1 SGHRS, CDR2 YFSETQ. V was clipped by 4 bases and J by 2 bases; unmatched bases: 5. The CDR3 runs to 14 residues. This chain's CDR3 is CASSLGQGAYEQYF. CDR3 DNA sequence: TGCGCCAGCAGCCTCGGACAGGGCGCCTACGAGCAGTACTTC.

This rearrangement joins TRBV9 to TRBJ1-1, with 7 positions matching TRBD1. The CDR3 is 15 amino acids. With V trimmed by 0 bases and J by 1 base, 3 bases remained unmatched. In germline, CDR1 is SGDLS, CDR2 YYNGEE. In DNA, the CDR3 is TGTGCCAGCAGCGTAGAGGGGACAGAGAACACTGAAGCTTTCTTT. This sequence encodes CASSVEGTENTEAFF.

The CDR3 bases are TGCAGCGTAGCGGGACAGGGGTTAGACGAGCAGTACTTC. Translated: CSVAGQGLDEQYF. This chain connects TRBV29-1 to TRBJ2-7; 10 bases align to TRBD1. The germline CDR1 and CDR2 sequences are SQVTM and ANQGSEA. V shed 6 bases and J 5 bases; nucleotides not matched to a gene: 7. The CDR3 has 13 residues.

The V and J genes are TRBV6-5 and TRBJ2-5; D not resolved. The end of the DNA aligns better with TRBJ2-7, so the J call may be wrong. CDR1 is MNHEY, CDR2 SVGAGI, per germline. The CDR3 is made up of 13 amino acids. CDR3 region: CASRSRRGYEQYF. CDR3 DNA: TGTGCCAGCAGGTCACGGCGAGGCTACGAGCAGTACTTC.

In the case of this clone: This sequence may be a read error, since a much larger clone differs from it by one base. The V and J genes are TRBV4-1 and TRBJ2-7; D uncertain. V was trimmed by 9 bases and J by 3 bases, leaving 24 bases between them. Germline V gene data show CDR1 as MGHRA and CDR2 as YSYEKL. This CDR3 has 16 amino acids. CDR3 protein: CARSKEAGKGYYEQYF. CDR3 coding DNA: TGCGCCAGAAGCAAAGAAGCAGGAAAAGGCTACTACGAGCAGTACTTC.

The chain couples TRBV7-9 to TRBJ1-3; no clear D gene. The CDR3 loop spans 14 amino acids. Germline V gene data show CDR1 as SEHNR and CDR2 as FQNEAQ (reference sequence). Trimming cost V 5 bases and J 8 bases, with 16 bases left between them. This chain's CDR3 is CASSRLPLEDTIYF. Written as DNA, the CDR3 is TGTGCCAGCAGCCGCTTACCTCTCGAGGACACCATATATTTT.

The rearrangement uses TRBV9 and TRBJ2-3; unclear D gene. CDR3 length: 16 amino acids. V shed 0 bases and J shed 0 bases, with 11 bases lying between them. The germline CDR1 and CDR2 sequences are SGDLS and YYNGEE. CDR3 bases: TGTGCCAGCAGCGTAGTGGGTAGCCTGAGCACAGATACGCAGTATTTT. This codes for CASSVVGSLSTDTQYF.

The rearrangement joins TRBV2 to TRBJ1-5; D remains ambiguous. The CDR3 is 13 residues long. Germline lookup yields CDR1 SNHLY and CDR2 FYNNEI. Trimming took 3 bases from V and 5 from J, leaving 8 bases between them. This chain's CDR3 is CASSDAGYQPQHF. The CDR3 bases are TGTGCCAGCAGTGATGCGGGTTATCAGCCCCAGCATTTT.

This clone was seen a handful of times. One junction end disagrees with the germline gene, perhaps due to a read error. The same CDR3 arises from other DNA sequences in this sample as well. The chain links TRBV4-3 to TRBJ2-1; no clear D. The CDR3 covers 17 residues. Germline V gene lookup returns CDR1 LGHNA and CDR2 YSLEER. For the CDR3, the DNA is TGCGCCAGCAGCCAACATATCATAGTCCTCATCTACCATGAGCCGTTCTTC. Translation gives CASSQHIIVLIYHEPFF.

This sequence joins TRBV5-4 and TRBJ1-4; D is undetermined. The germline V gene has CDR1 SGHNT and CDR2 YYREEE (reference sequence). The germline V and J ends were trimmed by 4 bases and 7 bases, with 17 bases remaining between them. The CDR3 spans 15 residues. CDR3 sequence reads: CASSANGERSEKLFF. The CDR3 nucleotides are TGTGCCAGCAGCGCCAACGGGGAAAGGAGTGAAAAACTGTTTTTT.

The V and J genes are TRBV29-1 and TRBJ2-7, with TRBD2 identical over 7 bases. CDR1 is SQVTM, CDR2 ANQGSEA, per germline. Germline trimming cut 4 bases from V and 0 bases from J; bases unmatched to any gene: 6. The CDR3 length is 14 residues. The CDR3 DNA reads TGCAGCGTTGCCCCCGGGGGGTCCTCCTACGAGCAGTACTTC. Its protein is CSVAPGGSSYEQYF.

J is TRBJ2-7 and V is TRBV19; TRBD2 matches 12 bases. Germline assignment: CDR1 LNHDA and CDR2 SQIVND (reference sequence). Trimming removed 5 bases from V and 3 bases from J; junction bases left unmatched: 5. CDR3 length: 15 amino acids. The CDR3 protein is CASSGGLAGVYEQYF. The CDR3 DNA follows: TGTGCCAGTAGTGGGGGACTAGCGGGCGTCTACGAGCAGTACTTC.

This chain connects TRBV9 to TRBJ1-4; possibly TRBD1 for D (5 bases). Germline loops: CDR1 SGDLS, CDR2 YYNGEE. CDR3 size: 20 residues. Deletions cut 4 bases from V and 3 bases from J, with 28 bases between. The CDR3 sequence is CASSPRGEIGRKRSNEKLFF. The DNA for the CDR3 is TGTGCCAGCAGCCCCCGGGGGGAGATAGGAAGGAAGAGGTCTAATGAAAAACTGTTTTTT.